This is a list of T cell receptor beta chains from one sample in a study of T cells in Graves' hyperthyroidism and ophthalmopathy. TCRdb re-derived calls from the multiplex PCR reads in MiXCR, one entry per CDR3 protein. The sample includes some 510,000 distinct CDR3 sequences, more than 20% of them seen just once. Sequencing was performed on blood. The receptors were sampled from a man between 18 and 29 years old with Graves' hyperthyroidism. Both conserved end residues are part of each CDR3. The D gene is left open where the match is weak.

>TRBD1|TRBV27
CASGRPGTDYEQYF
>TRBD2|TRBV11-2
CASSHSGLAGRSGEQYF
>NA|TRBV6-5
CASSYGGETQYF
>TRBD2|TRBV20-1
CSASLAGGPSRETQYF
>NA|TRBV5-1
CASSLGTGRLEQYF
>TRBD2|TRBV6-1
CASGWVSGTLETQYF
>NA|TRBV12-3/TRBV12-4
CASSLPQPGSEQYF
>NA|TRBV27
CASSPGLQGGYYGYTF
>TRBD1|TRBV28
CASSFVRTGFYEQYF
>TRBD1|TRBV15
CATSTPTGTGRTEAFF
>NA|TRBV12-3/TRBV12-4
CASNPGAYGYTF
>TRBD2|TRBV5-1
CASSLAGGDYSYEQYF
>NA|TRBV29-1
CSARIPATASNTEAFF
>NA|TRBV5-1
CASSSDGLYEQYF
>TRBD1|TRBV7-9
CASSQLMGGQTSAFF